This T cell receptor beta chain is from a study of blood T cell repertoires in COVID-19. This clone was counted once. The CDR3 sequence is 14 residues long. Germline CDR1 reads SGHNT; CDR2 reads YYREEE (reference sequence). Trimming left V 2 bases short and J 3 bases short, with 11 bases between. Original processing methods: Researchers report that nucleated cell counts were estimated from reference gene primer amplification. Produced via immunoSEQ multiplex PCR; TCRdb's table is partial and in-frame only. The DNA gave D and trimming, while V, J and clone size come from that table. Of some 300,000 clones listed, under 90% are singletons.

The TCR comes from a woman aged 45-60 years who had been exposed to COVID-19. The sample comprised PBMCs or T cells enriched from blood (not recorded which). This chain links TRBV5-4 with TRBJ2-5, with D possibly TRBD1 on 6 matching bases. CDR3 bases: TGTGCCAGCAGCTTAACAGGGATGGAAGAGACCCAGTACTTC. Amino acid sequence: CASSLTGMEETQYF.